What follows describes a single T cell receptor beta chain. Its antigen is still unknown. The germline CDR1 and CDR2 sequences are KGHSH and LQKENI. The CDR3 is 13 residues long. V lost 2 bases, J lost 5 bases, and 9 bases lay in between. Here immunoSEQ multiplex PCR was the method, and the copy in TCRdb shows in-frame clones only, minus some. The table shows roughly 56,000 clones, with roughly 94% occurring only once. This specimen comes from a study of cytomegalovirus exposure and HLA in healthy donors. Study-wide context: In a later analysis, it was reported that the approximately 120 validation repertoires had been produced on the same platform as the 700 or so repertoires belonging to the first cohort. Study results and caveats: Investigators reported approximately 170 TCR beta chains as tied to cytomegalovirus. As confirmed in vitro, three CMV-associated chains were specific for CMV antigens.

Material: PBMCs. The gene calls are TRBV18 and TRBJ2-5, with a tentative D call TRBD2 (5 bases). The sequence was collected from a man in his late teens or twenties in good health and CMV-seronegative. CDR3 protein: CASSPGELETQYF. CDR3 nucleotides: TGTGCCAGCTCACCAGGGGAGCTGGAGACCCAGTACTTC.